This TCR beta chain was profiled in a study of identical twins (dated by TCRdb to the mid-2010s). Looking at the study overall: TCR alpha and beta repertoires from monozygotic twins, unrelated adults of various ages and cord blood were deep-sequenced to test whether fetal clonotypes persist. To rule out contamination, replicate twin experiments were performed at different times with different library preparation protocols.

Based on the germline V gene, the CDR1 and CDR2 sequences are SGHRS and YFSETQ. There are 15 amino acids in the CDR3, from cysteine to phenylalanine inclusive. Only the CDR3 region is kept as DNA, spanning 45 bases read in frame from base 1. V is pruned by 0 bases and J by 8 bases, leaving 9 bases of the junction without a gene match. The library was generated by 5' RACE. The sequencer listed for this sample is Illumina HiSeq 2000. Template switching added a universal primer binding site, and the final cDNA carried a unique molecular identifier that allowed TCR cDNA molecules to be counted accurately. Specific primers in the conserved constant-segment region were used to synthesize first-strand cDNA for TCR alpha and beta chains. To control for contamination, every cDNA library carried two barcodes: a SMART-Mk sample barcode plus Illumina barcodes. TruSeq adapter sequences along with Illumina sample barcodes were introduced in two successive PCR steps. TCR alpha and beta cDNA libraries were sequenced on the Illumina HiSeq platform with custom primers. The original methods were these. Raw reads were processed with MiGEC to extract unique molecular identifiers, and MiXCR was used to determine CDR3 positions. For each individual, recombination models were inferred using an EM algorithm with the repgenHMM and IGoR tools. Shared clonotypes were analyzed with the tcR package in R, and sharing was normalized by the product of cloneset sizes. To study raw recombination without the effects of thymic and clonal selection, out-of-frame nonproductive sequences were analyzed. In-frame beta chains were kept once TCRdb had trimmed the public reads at Q25 with fastp and called clones with MiXCR. Identical CDR3 protein sequences are pooled into one entry, listed with their most common genes and DNA. TCRdb's processing, not the authors' own work, is the source of the V and J calls. This sample is represented by about 240,000 distinct CDR3 sequences; 9.5% to 15% of them were singletons. The ten largest clones take up about 3.9% of the sample.

Results the study describes overall, beyond this receptor: In monozygotic twins, recombination models systematically underestimated out-of-frame TCR alpha sharing, but the models matched the sharing seen between unrelated individuals. Because the same donors could not be followed over many years, the conclusions relied on cross-sectional statistical analysis. A weaker excess of twin sharing was found in beta out-of-frame sequences because the signal-to-noise ratio was lowered by fewer shared sequences. Compared with coincidental sharing between unrelated individuals, an excess of low generation-probability sequences was observed among out-of-frame TCR alpha sequences shared between twins. Zero-insertion analyses could be partly confounded by invariant T cells such as MAIT and iNKT, though diverse VJ usage argued against such confounding for most clonotypes. Abundant cord blood beta clonotypes had fewer insertions, young adult naive repertoires showed a similar but weaker trend, and memory repertoires showed no such trend.

Every donor in the study was a healthy Caucasian. Three pairs of female monozygotic twins, all aged about 18 to 29 years, made up the twin cohort. Miltenyi CD45RO+ enrichment and human naive T-cell isolation kits were used to isolate memory (CD45RO+) and naive T cells from PBMC. On this clonotype: Its binding antigen is unknown. Base qualities are missing; no much larger clone stands one base away.

The sample also formed part of further work on yellow fever vaccine responses in identical twins. That second publication adds: According to the authors, in identical twins the way T cells responded to vaccination appeared partly convergent and partly personalized. In identical twins, the study followed T cell clones that responded to the vaccine with precision.

Sequencing input: memory (CD45RO+) T cells sorted from blood. Explained via the paper, the cell subset or site label denotes: CD45RO+ enriched T cells. The rearrangement combines TRBV5-1 with TRBJ1-2, and TRBD1 matches 8 of the central bases. This receptor was taken from a woman aged 18-29 years in good health. The DNA reads TGCGCCAGCAGCTTGGGCGGTCAGGGGGCCCGAGGCTACACCTTC. Its protein reads: CASSLGGQGARGYTF.